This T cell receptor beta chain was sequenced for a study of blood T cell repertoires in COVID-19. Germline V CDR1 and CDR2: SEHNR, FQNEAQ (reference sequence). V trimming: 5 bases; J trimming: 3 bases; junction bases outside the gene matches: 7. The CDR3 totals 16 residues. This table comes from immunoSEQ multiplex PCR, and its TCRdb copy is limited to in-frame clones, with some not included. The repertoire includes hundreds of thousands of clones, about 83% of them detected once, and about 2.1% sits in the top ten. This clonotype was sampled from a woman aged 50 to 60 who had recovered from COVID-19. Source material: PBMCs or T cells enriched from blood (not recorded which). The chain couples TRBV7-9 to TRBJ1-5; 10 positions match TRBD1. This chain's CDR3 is CASSETGQGHNQPQHF. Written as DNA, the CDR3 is TGTGCCAGCAGCGAAACGGGACAGGGGCACAATCAGCCCCAGCATTTT.